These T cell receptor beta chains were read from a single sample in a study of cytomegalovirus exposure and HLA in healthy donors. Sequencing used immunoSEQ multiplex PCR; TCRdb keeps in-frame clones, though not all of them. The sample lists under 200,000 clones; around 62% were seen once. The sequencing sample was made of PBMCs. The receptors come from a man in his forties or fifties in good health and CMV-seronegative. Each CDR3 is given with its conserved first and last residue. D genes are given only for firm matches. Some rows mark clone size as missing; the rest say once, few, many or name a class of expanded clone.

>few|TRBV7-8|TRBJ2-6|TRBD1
CASSLGGRDRGSRGANVLTF
TGTGCCAGCAGCTTAGGGGGGAGGGACAGGGGGTCTCGGGGGGCCAACGTCCTGACTTTC
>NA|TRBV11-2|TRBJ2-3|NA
CASSLARDTDTQYF
TGTGCCAGCAGCTTAGCTCGGGACACAGATACGCAGTATTTT
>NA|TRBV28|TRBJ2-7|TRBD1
CASRQDRGQYF
TGTGCCAGCAGACAGGACAGGGGGCAGTACTTC
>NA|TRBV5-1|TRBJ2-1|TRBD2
CASGTSGRTNEQFF
TGCGCCAGCGGAACTAGCGGGAGGACCAATGAGCAGTTCTTC
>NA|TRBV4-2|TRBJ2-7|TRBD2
CASSYRLAGIGEQYF
TGTGCCAGCAGCTATAGACTAGCGGGAATCGGCGAGCAGTACTTC
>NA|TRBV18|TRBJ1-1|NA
CASGQGKNTEAFF
TGTGCCAGCGGCCAGGGTAAGAACACTGAAGCTTTCTTT
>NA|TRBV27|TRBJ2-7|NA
CASPGRYEQYF
TGTGCCAGTCCAGGTCGCTACGAGCAGTACTTC
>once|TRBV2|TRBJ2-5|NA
CASSDMGARWDGETQYF
TGTGCCAGCAGTGATATGGGGGCCCGATGGGATGGGGAGACCCAGTACTTC
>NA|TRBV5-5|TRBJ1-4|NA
CASSLAIWGGEKLFF
TGTGCCAGCAGCTTGGCCATCTGGGGAGGGGAAAAACTGTTTTTT
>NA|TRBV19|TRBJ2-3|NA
CASSIVASSSTDTQYF
TGTGCCAGTAGTATAGTGGCATCATCTAGCACAGATACGCAGTATTTT
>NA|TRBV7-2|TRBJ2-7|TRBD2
CASRLAGGFNEQYF
TGTGCCAGCAGATTAGCGGGAGGGTTCAACGAGCAGTACTTC
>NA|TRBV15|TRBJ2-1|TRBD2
CATLRGGAGYNEQFF
TGTGCCACCCTCCGCGGGGGGGCAGGTTACAATGAGCAGTTCTTC
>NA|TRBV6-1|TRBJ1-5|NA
CASSVQGTQPQHF
TGTGCCAGCAGTGTACAGGGAACGCAGCCCCAGCATTTT
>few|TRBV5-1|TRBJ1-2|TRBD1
CASSLGPGQLYGYTF
TGCGCCAGCAGCTTGGGCCCGGGACAGCTCTATGGCTACACCTTC
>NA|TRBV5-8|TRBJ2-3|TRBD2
CASSAGLAGVGDTQYF
TGTGCCAGCAGCGCCGGACTAGCGGGAGTAGGGGATACGCAGTATTTT
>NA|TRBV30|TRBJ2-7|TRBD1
CAWSVKGALHEQYF
TGTGCCTGGAGTGTAAAGGGGGCTCTGCACGAGCAGTACTTC
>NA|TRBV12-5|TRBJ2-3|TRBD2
CASGYSGGGGTQYF
TGTGCTAGTGGATATAGCGGGGGCGGGGGTACGCAGTATTTT
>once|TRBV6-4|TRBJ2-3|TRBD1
CASSVEGATGDTQYF
TGTGCCAGCAGTGTCGAGGGGGCAACGGGAGATACGCAGTATTTT
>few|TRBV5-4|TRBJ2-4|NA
CASSLGGTPQNIQYF
TGTGCCAGCAGCTTGGGTGGGACACCTCAAAACATTCAGTACTTC
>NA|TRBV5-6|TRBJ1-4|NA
CASSSYRDEKLFF
TGTGCCAGCAGCTCATACAGGGATGAAAAACTGTTTTTT
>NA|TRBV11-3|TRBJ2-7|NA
CASSLDPGGEQYF
TGTGCCAGCAGCTTAGATCCGGGTGGCGAGCAGTACTTC
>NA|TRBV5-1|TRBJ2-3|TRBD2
CASRTSGDPDTQYF
TGCGCCAGCCGGACTAGCGGGGACCCAGATACGCAGTATTTT
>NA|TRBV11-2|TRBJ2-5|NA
CASSFQGLGQETQYF
TGTGCCAGCAGCTTCCAGGGGCTAGGACAAGAGACCCAGTACTTC
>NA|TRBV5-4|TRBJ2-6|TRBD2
CASSRPGLAVFSGANVLTF
TGTGCCAGCAGCCGACCCGGACTAGCGGTTTTCTCTGGGGCCAACGTCCTGACTTTC
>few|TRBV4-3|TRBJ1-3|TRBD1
CASSQDGQGGGNTIYF
TGCGCCAGCAGCCAAGACGGACAGGGGGGAGGAAACACCATATATTTT
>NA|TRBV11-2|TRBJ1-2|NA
CASTTSGASYTF
TGTGCCAGCACCACCTCAGGGGCCTCCTACACCTTC
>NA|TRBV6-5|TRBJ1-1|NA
CASSTTPSPDTEAFF
TGTGCCAGCAGTACTACGCCCTCCCCGGACACTGAAGCTTTCTTT
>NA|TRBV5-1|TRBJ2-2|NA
CASSLFAGVMSGELFF
TGCGCCAGCAGCTTGTTCGCAGGGGTGATGAGCGGGGAGCTGTTTTTT
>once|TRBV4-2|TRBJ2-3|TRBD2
CASSQPTSGRGDTQYF
TGTGCCAGCAGCCAACCTACTAGCGGGCGTGGAGATACGCAGTATTTT
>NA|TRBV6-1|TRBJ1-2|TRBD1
CASSGDRGRTNYGYTF
TGTGCCAGCAGTGGGGACAGAGGGCGGACTAACTATGGCTACACCTTC
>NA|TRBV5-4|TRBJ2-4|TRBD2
CASSLSTSGGVGGKNIQYF
TGTGCCAGCAGCTTGAGTACTAGCGGGGGGGTAGGTGGGAAAAACATTCAGTACTTC
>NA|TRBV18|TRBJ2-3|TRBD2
CASSPYGRAGTDTQYF
TGTGCCAGCTCACCATACGGGAGGGCCGGGACAGATACGCAGTATTTT
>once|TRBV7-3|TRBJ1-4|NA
CASSSARVELFF
TGTGCCAGCAGCTCTGCGCGTGTGGAACTGTTTTTT
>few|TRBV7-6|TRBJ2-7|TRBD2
CASSPRTSYEQYF
TGTGCCAGCAGCCCGCGGACTAGCTACGAGCAGTACTTC
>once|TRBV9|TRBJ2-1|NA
CASSVRTGSSYNEQFF
TGTGCCAGCAGCGTCAGAACCGGGAGCTCCTACAATGAGCAGTTCTTC
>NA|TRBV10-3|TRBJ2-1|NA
CAISESRALKNNEQFF
TGTGCCATCAGTGAGTCGAGAGCGTTAAAAAACAATGAGCAGTTCTTC
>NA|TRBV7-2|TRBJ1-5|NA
CASSLDRDGQPQHF
TGTGCCAGCAGCTTAGACAGGGACGGTCAGCCCCAGCATTTT
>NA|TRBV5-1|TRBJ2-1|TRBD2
CASSLVASGTYNEQFF
TGCGCCAGCAGCTTGGTGGCTAGCGGGACCTACAATGAGCAGTTCTTC
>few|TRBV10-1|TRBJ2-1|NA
CASSEGGAGSYNEQFF
TGCGCCAGCAGTGAAGGGGGGGCGGGATCCTACAATGAGCAGTTCTTC
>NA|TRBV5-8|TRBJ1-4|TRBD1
CASSLDGTGTNEKLFF
TGTGCCAGCAGCTTGGACGGGACAGGAACTAATGAAAAACTGTTTTTT
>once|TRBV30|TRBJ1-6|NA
CAWRQGLAPLHF
TGTGCCTGGAGACAGGGTCTTGCCCCCCTCCACTTT
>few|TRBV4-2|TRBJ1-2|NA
CASSQDLLLAGDAYGYTF
TGTGCCAGCAGCCAAGATCTGTTGTTGGCGGGGGATGCCTATGGCTACACCTTC
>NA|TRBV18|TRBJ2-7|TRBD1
CASSPGQGAYEQYF
TGTGCCAGCTCACCAGGACAGGGGGCCTACGAGCAGTACTTC
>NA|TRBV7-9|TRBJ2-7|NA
CSSSSDRLYEQYF
TGTTCCAGCAGCTCCGACAGGCTGTACGAGCAGTACTTC
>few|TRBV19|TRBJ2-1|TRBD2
CASSLAPGLAGEGEQFF
TGTGCCAGTAGTCTCGCTCCGGGACTAGCGGGAGAGGGTGAGCAGTTCTTC
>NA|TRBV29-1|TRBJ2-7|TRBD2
CSVEGLAGVEQYF
TGCAGCGTTGAAGGCCTAGCGGGAGTCGAGCAGTACTTC
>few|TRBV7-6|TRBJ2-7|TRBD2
CASSLGTSGSYEQYF
TGTGCCAGCAGCTTGGGGACTAGCGGGTCCTACGAGCAGTACTTC
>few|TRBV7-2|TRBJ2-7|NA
CASSPQGGAGVYEQYF
TGTGCCAGCAGCCCCCAGGGGGGAGCGGGAGTTTACGAGCAGTACTTC
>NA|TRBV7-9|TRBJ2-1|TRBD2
CASRPGTSGHEQFF
TGTGCCAGCAGACCCGGGACTAGCGGACATGAGCAGTTCTTC
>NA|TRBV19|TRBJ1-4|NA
CASSPITGAMNEKLFF
TGTGCCAGTAGCCCAATTACAGGAGCCATGAATGAAAAACTGTTTTTT
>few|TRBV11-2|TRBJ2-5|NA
CASSLPGAGTQYF
TGTGCCAGCAGCTTACCAGGGGCAGGGACCCAGTACTTC
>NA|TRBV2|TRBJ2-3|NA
CASSFGQGTSTDTQYF
TGTGCCAGCAGCTTTGGCCAAGGGACTAGCACAGATACGCAGTATTTT
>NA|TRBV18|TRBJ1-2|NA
CASSIQGSVGYTF
TGTGCCAGCTCTATACAGGGCTCGGTAGGCTACACCTTC
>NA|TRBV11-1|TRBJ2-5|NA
CASVGGSETQYF
TGTGCCAGCGTCGGGGGTTCCGAGACCCAGTACTTC
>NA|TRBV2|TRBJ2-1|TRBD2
CASSEEPPTSGAYYNEQFF
TGTGCCAGCAGTGAAGAACCCCCAACTAGCGGGGCCTATTACAATGAGCAGTTCTTC
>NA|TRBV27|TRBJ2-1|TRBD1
CASSSTGGEQFF
TGTGCCAGCAGTTCGACAGGGGGTGAGCAGTTCTTC
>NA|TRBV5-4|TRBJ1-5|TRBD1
CASSPGTGSNQPQHF
TGTGCCAGCAGCCCGGGGACAGGGAGCAATCAGCCCCAGCATTTT